This TCR beta chain was observed in a study of cytomegalovirus exposure and HLA in healthy donors. In germline, CDR1 is SGHTA, CDR2 FQGTGA. CDR3 length: 15 residues. V lost 6 bases and J lost 1; bases outside the gene matches: 5. The study ran its PCR with 60 Vbeta and 13 Jbeta primers. The data were produced by immunoSEQ multiplex PCR, yet TCRdb's version contains in-frame clones alone and is incomplete. The sample has 150,000 to 200,000 clones; around 82% are singletons. V gene TRBV7-3 combines with J gene TRBJ2-1, with TRBD1 matching over 8 bases. This receptor was obtained from a man in his forties in good health and CMV-seronegative. The sequenced material came from PBMCs. CDR3: CASRLDRGSYNEQFF. The CDR3 DNA sequence: TGTGCCAGCAGGCTAGACAGGGGATCCTACAATGAGCAGTTCTTC.